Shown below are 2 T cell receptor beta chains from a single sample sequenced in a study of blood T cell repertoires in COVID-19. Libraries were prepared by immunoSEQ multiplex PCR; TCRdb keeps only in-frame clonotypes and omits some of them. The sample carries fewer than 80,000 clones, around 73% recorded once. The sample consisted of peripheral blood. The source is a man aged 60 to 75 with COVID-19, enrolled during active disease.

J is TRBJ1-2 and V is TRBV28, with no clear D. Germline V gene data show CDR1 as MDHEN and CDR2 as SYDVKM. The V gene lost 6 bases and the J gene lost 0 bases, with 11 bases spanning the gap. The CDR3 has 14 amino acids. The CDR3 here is CASSSSPANYGYTF. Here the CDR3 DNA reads TGTGCCAGCAGCTCCTCCCCAGCTAACTATGGCTACACCTTC.

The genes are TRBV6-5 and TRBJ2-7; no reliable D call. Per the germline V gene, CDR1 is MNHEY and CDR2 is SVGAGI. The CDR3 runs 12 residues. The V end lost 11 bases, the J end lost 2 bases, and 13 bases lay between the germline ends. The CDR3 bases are TGTGCCGTTCGACCACTAACCTACGAGCAGTACTTC. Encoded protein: CAVRPLTYEQYF.